Listed below are T cell receptor beta chains from one sample, sequenced in a study of response to subunit inactivated influenza vaccine. TCRdb re-analysed the RT-PCR reads in MiXCR, keeping a single row per CDR3 protein. The sample shows about 620,000 distinct CDR3 sequences, about 10% of them seen only once. This material consisted of PBMCs from blood, taken on the day of vaccination. These receptors were taken from a man in his forties or fifties who received an inactivated influenza vaccine. Each CDR3 is given with its conserved first and last residue. The D gene is left open where the match is weak. Only some rows state a clone size, as once, few, many or a class for expanded clones.

v_call	d_call	j_call	clone_size	cdr3_aa	cdr3_nt
TRBV11-2	TRBD1	TRBJ2-5	.	CASSFQGAQETQYF	TGTGCCAGCAGCTTCCAGGGGGCGCAGGAGACCCAGTACTTC
TRBV10-3	.	TRBJ2-1	.	CAIASVYNEQFF	TGTGCCATCGCTTCGGTTTACAATGAGCAGTTCTTC
TRBV12-3/TRBV12-4	.	TRBJ2-3	many	CASSLGATSSTDTQYF	TGTGCCAGCAGTTTAGGGGCTACTTCTAGCACAGATACGCAGTATTTT
TRBV10-1	.	TRBJ2-7	few	CASSERLGVGFDEQYF	TGCGCCAGCAGTGAGAGGTTGGGGGTTGGGTTCGACGAGCAGTACTTC
TRBV18	.	TRBJ2-7	few	CASSHPGESYEQYF	TGTGCCAGCTCACACCCAGGGGAATCCTACGAGCAGTACTTC
TRBV5-1	.	TRBJ2-1	many	CASSLGNTNEQFF	TGCGCCAGCAGCTTGGGGAACACCAATGAGCAGTTCTTC
TRBV29-1	TRBD1	TRBJ2-5	many	CSADRGGETQYF	TGCAGCGCTGACAGGGGTGGGGAGACCCAGTACTTC
TRBV12-3/TRBV12-4	.	TRBJ2-1	many	CASSFPGLGYNEQFF	TGTGCCAGCAGTTTCCCGGGGCTCGGCTACAATGAGCAGTTCTTC
TRBV12-3/TRBV12-4	.	TRBJ2-2	.	CASRPSRGSRTGELFF	TGTGCCAGCAGACCCTCCCGGGGCTCGCGCACCGGGGAGCTGTTTTTT
TRBV6-6	.	TRBJ2-5	.	CASTAGGGTQYF	TGTGCCAGCACCGCAGGGGGAGGGACCCAGTACTTC
TRBV9	TRBD2	TRBJ2-7	few	CASSGSGTSVGSYEQYF	TGTGCCAGCAGCGGCTCCGGGACTAGCGTGGGCTCCTACGAGCAGTACTTC
TRBV11-2	.	TRBJ2-1	.	CASSLDGTPTSSYNEQFF	TGTGCCAGCAGCTTAGATGGAACACCTACAAGCTCCTACAATGAGCAGTTCTTC
TRBV20-1	.	TRBJ2-3	.	CSPPTKSTDTQYF	TGCAGTCCCCCCACCAAGAGCACAGATACGCAGTATTTT
TRBV20-1	.	TRBJ2-7	.	CSAGGQGRYEQYF	TGCAGTGCTGGGGGGCAGGGGAGATACGAGCAGTACTTC
TRBV9	TRBD2	TRBJ2-5	few	CASSVSSGYETQYF	TGTGCCAGCAGCGTCTCTAGCGGATACGAGACCCAGTACTTC
TRBV5-1	TRBD2	TRBJ2-1	few	CASSISGGDYNEQFF	TGCGCCAGCAGCATTAGCGGGGGGGACTACAATGAGCAGTTCTTC
TRBV5-1	TRBD2	TRBJ2-5	.	CASRKGGGGRQETQYF	TGCGCCAGCAGGAAAGGCGGCGGGGGGCGCCAAGAGACCCAGTACTTC
TRBV6-2/TRBV6-3	TRBD1	TRBJ2-5	few	CASSVGTVEPYF	TGTGCCAGCAGCGTCGGGACAGTCGAACCGTACTTC
TRBV27	TRBD2	TRBJ2-1	many	CASSSTGTSGYNEQFF	TGTGCCAGCAGCTCAACCGGGACTAGCGGTTACAATGAGCAGTTCTTC
TRBV7-9	.	TRBJ2-5	.	CASSLGITEETQYF	TGTGCCAGCAGCTTAGGTATTACGGAAGAGACCCAGTACTTC
TRBV28	TRBD2	TRBJ2-1	.	CASSSLAALDNEQFF	TGTGCCAGCAGTTCCCTAGCGGCGCTAGACAATGAGCAGTTCTTC